These 14 T cell receptor beta chains originate from one sample sequenced in a study of T cell changes during pregnancy in multiple sclerosis. Repertoires were generated with immunoSEQ multiplex PCR, while TCRdb's copy carries only in-frame clones and drops some. In the table there are tens of thousands of clones, roughly 92% of which are singletons. The sample consisted of peripheral blood, taken after pregnancy. The receptors here all came from a female donor with multiple sclerosis, enrolled in a pregnancy study.

The table lists this clone with a count of one. A read error may account for a junction end that differs from germline. The rearrangement uses TRBV19 and TRBJ2-3, with D uncertain. This CDR3 contains 12 residues. The germline CDR1 and CDR2 sequences are LNHDA and SQIVND (reference sequence). CDR3 DNA: TGTGCCAGTAGTGTAGAATTCGGTACGCAGTATTTT. Translated: CASSVEFGTQYF.

Worth noting for this clone: Compared with germline, one end of the junction differs, possibly owing to a read error. The V gene is TRBV4-3, the J gene TRBJ2-3; D is possibly TRBD1 (5 bases). CDR1 and CDR2 from the germline V gene are LGHNA and YSLEER. CDR3 size: 14 residues. The CDR3 bases are TGCGCCAGCAGCCAAGAAGACAGCAAAGATACGCAGTATTTT. Amino acid sequence: CASSQEDSKDTQYF.

The chain recombines TRBV21-1 with TRBJ1-2; TRBD1, the table's D call, lacks a check against the DNA. TRBV21-1 corresponds to a pseudogene. The CDR3 totals 16 residues. The CDR3 nucleotides are TGTGCCAGCAGCAAAGCTAGGACAGTATTACACTATGGCTACACCTTC. This codes for CASSKARTVLHYGYTF.

The V and J genes are TRBV15 and TRBJ1-3; D is uncertain. The CDR3 runs 16 residues. Germline CDR1 and CDR2: LNHNV and YYDKDF (reference sequence). Trimming removed 1 base from V and 0 bases from J, with 10 bases in between. CDR3 protein: CATSRGGRSSGNTIYF. CDR3 coding DNA: TGTGCCACCAGCAGAGGTGGCAGAAGCTCTGGAAACACCATATATTTT.

The V call is TRBV11-1, the J call TRBJ2-7; the D gene is possibly TRBD1 (5 bases). CDR3 length equals 14 residues. V gave up 1 base and J gave up 1 base, with 8 bases separating them. Germline assignment: CDR1 SGHAT and CDR2 FQDESV (reference sequence). CDR3: CASSLGQLSYEQYF. In DNA, the CDR3 is TGTGCCAGCAGCTTAGGACAGTTGTCCTACGAGCAGTACTTC.

The chain recombines TRBV30 with TRBJ1-1, with a possible D match to TRBD1 (5 bases). Trimming stripped 5 bases from V and 0 bases from J, with 10 bases between. Germline CDR1 is GTSNPN and CDR2 is SVGIG (reference sequence). The CDR3 is 13 amino acids. The CDR3 loop is CAWGTGLNTEAFF. CDR3 sequence (DNA): TGTGCCTGGGGCACAGGTCTGAACACTGAAGCTTTCTTT.

This clone was picked up one time. The chain is built from TRBV6-1 and TRBJ1-1; 7 bases fit TRBD1. The CDR3 is made up of 13 amino acids. Germline trimming cut 6 bases from V and 9 bases from J; bases unmatched to any gene: 10. CDR1 is MNHNS, CDR2 SASEGT, per germline. CDR3 in amino acids: CASRDARGRKAFF. The CDR3 bases are TGTGCCAGCAGAGACGCAAGGGGGCGAAAAGCTTTCTTT.

The V and J genes are TRBV15 and TRBJ1-1; TRBD1 matches at 11 bases. Germline CDR1 and CDR2: LNHNV and YYDKDF (reference sequence). After removal of 3 bases from V and 4 bases from J, the junction contained 4 bases not matched to a gene. This CDR3 has 15 amino acids. CDR3 region: CATSRDRGRGTEAFF. DNA for the CDR3: TGTGCCACCAGCAGGGACAGGGGGCGGGGCACTGAAGCTTTCTTT.

The genes are TRBV2 and TRBJ1-1, with 11 bases that match TRBD1. V was clipped by 6 bases and J by 4 bases; unmatched bases: 13. CDR3 length: 17 amino acids. Germline CDR1 SNHLY, CDR2 FYNNEI. DNA for the CDR3: TGTGCCAGCAGGGGAGGGGGGACAGGGGGGTCGGCCACTGAAGCTTTCTTT. Residues: CASRGGGTGGSATEAFF.

In DNA form, the CDR3 reads TGTGCCAGCAGCTTAGTGTTACAGGCAGAACTGTTTTTT. This translates into CASSLVLQAELFF. This sequence joins TRBV11-2 and TRBJ1-4, with a weak D call TRBD1 (5 bases). Trimming cost V 1 base and J 12 bases, with 12 bases left between them. Germline assignment: CDR1 SGHAT and CDR2 FQNNGV. The CDR3 runs 13 residues.

The chain joins TRBV27 to TRBJ2-7; the D gene is possibly TRBD2 (5 bases). The CDR3 contains 15 residues. Per germline, CDR1 MNHEY and CDR2 SMNVEV (reference sequence). V was pared by 5 bases and J by 7 bases, with 21 bases between. The DNA for the CDR3 is TGTGCCAGCAGTCTCCGGCTGGAGGCCTTCTGGGAGCAGTACTTC. As protein: CASSLRLEAFWEQYF.

The chain employs TRBV6-6 and TRBJ2-1; a possible D gene is TRBD1 (6 bases). V lost 6 bases, J lost 9 bases, and 15 bases lay in between. Germline values: CDR1 MNHNY, CDR2 SVGAGI (reference sequence). This CDR3 region has 13 residues. CDR3 protein: CASSPRTAREQFF. The CDR3 coding sequence is TGTGCCAGCAGCCCCAGGACAGCCCGTGAGCAGTTCTTC.

The V gene is TRBV5-1, the J gene TRBJ1-2; D is possibly TRBD1 (5 bases). From germline, CDR1 is SGHRS and CDR2 YFSETQ. V was trimmed by 0 bases and J by 4 bases, leaving 28 bases between them. The CDR3 consists of 20 residues. The chain's CDR3 is CASSLGQGLPVWLGSYGYTF. CDR3 nucleotides: TGCGCCAGCAGCTTGGGCCAGGGACTCCCGGTTTGGTTGGGATCCTATGGCTACACCTTC. The variable domain in full, completed from reference TRBV5-1 and TRBJ1-2, reads KAGVTQTPRYLIKTRGQQVTLSCSPISGHRSVSWYQQTPGQGLQFLFEYFSETQRNKGNFPGRFSGRQFSNSRSEMNVSTLELGDSALYLCASSLGQGLPVWLGSYGYTFGSGTRLTVV.

V and J are TRBV4-1 and TRBJ1-1; D is perhaps TRBD1 (6 bases). V was cut by 0 bases and J by 1 base, with 9 bases left in between. Looked up from germline, CDR1 is MGHRA and CDR2 is YSYEKL. This CDR3 has 15 residues. CDR3 residues: CASSQEGGGNTEAFF. The CDR3 bases are TGCGCCAGCAGCCAAGAGGGAGGGGGGAACACTGAAGCTTTCTTT.